These T cell receptor beta chains were read from a single sample in a study of blood T cell repertoires in COVID-19. The protocol was immunoSEQ multiplex PCR, while the TCRdb copy is restricted to in-frame clones and leaves out a portion. Of around 160,000 clones in the sample, about 88% were seen once. Sequenced material: peripheral blood. These receptors originate from a man aged 18 to 30 with acute or convalescent COVID-19. CDR3s include the opening cysteine and the closing phenylalanine or tryptophan. A D gene is named only where the DNA matches it firmly. Expanded clones are given a class, and other clones once, few, many or no size at all.

CDR3aa,CDR3nt,abundance,len,v_gene,j_gene,d_gene
CSVVLSGTDPYEQYF,TGCAGCGTTGTTCTTTCGGGGACAGACCCCTACGAGCAGTACTTC,NA,15,TRBV29-1,TRBJ2-7,TRBD1
CASSSGWTGVDGAFF,TGTGCCAGCAGTTCCGGGTGGACAGGGGTAGATGGCGCTTTCTTT,NA,15,TRBV6-5,TRBJ1-1,TRBD1
CAARQGANTEAFF,TGTGCCGCTAGACAGGGGGCGAACACTGAAGCTTTCTTT,NA,13,TRBV24-1,TRBJ1-1,TRBD1
CASSGQTNQPQHF,TGTGCCAGCTCGGGACAGACCAATCAGCCCCAGCATTTT,NA,13,TRBV12-3/TRBV12-4,TRBJ1-5,TRBD1
CASSRGGAGTGELFF,TGCGCCAGCAGCCGCGGGGGGGCTGGAACCGGGGAGCTGTTTTTT,NA,15,TRBV4-1,TRBJ2-2,TRBD2
CASSSRGFETQYF,TGCGCCAGCAGCTCTAGGGGATTCGAGACCCAGTACTTC,NA,13,TRBV5-1,TRBJ2-5,NA
CASSPDVMPSGYNEQFF,TGTGCCAGCAGCCCCGATGTGATGCCTAGCGGATACAATGAGCAGTTCTTC,NA,17,TRBV14,TRBJ2-1,TRBD2
CASSGQGYTEAFF,TGTGCCAGCAGCGGACAGGGGTACACTGAAGCTTTCTTT,NA,13,TRBV9,TRBJ1-1,TRBD1
CATSETSGGRVEQFF,TGTGCCACCAGTGAGACTAGCGGGGGGCGGGTTGAGCAGTTCTTC,NA,15,TRBV24-1,TRBJ2-1,TRBD2
CASSIQQGAEGYTF,TGTGCCAGCAGCATTCAACAGGGGGCGGAAGGCTACACCTTC,NA,14,TRBV11-2,TRBJ1-2,TRBD1
CASSYNRVVNTGELFF,TGTGCCAGCAGTTATAACAGGGTAGTTAACACCGGGGAGCTGTTTTTT,NA,16,TRBV6-6,TRBJ2-2,NA
CATSRTRLAGLNNEQFF,TGTGCCACCAGCAGAACCCGACTAGCGGGGCTAAACAATGAGCAGTTCTTC,NA,17,TRBV15,TRBJ2-1,TRBD2
CASKVQANTGELFF,TGCGCCAGCAAAGTACAGGCAAACACCGGGGAGCTGTTTTTT,NA,14,TRBV5-1,TRBJ2-2,NA
CASSSGREDEQFF,TGTGCCAGCAGTTCGGGCAGGGAGGATGAGCAGTTCTTC,NA,13,TRBV6-5,TRBJ2-1,NA
CASSKENGDRGPNYGYTF,TGTGCCAGCAGCAAAGAAAATGGGGACAGGGGCCCTAACTATGGCTACACCTTC,NA,18,TRBV21-1,TRBJ1-2,NA
CASSTSTDTQYF,TGTGCCAGTAGTACCTCCACAGATACGCAGTATTTT,NA,12,TRBV19,TRBJ2-3,NA
CASSLYTGNTIYF,TGCGCCAGCAGCTTGTATACAGGAAACACCATATATTTT,NA,13,TRBV5-1,TRBJ1-3,NA
CASSLGTSGGALEETQYF,TGTGCCAGCAGCTTGGGGACTAGCGGGGGGGCCTTGGAGGAGACCCAGTACTTC,NA,18,TRBV5-8,TRBJ2-5,TRBD2
CASSQDTSGGQQGTQYF,TGTGCCAGCAGCCAGGACACTAGCGGGGGACAGCAAGGGACCCAGTACTTC,NA,17,TRBV4-2,TRBJ2-5,TRBD2
CASSVTGTSYEQYF,TGTGCCAGCAGCGTAACGGGTACCTCCTACGAGCAGTACTTC,NA,14,TRBV9,TRBJ2-7,NA
CASSLSAGNNEQFF,TGTGCCAGCAGCTTATCAGCAGGGAACAATGAGCAGTTCTTC,NA,14,TRBV7-2,TRBJ2-1,NA
CASQATGFGKLFF,TGTGCCAGTCAGGCCACAGGTTTTGGAAAACTGTTTTTT,NA,13,TRBV12-3/TRBV12-4,TRBJ1-4,NA
CASSEGQADEKLFF,TGCGCCAGCAGCGAGGGACAGGCGGATGAAAAACTGTTTTTT,NA,14,TRBV5-1,TRBJ1-4,TRBD1
CASILGGGSNSPLHF,TGTGCCAGCATCCTGGGGGGGGGTTCCAATTCACCCCTCCACTTT,once,15,TRBV2,TRBJ1-6,NA
CASSFASGGLKGNEQFF,TGTGCCAGCAGTTTCGCTAGCGGGGGCTTGAAGGGCAATGAGCAGTTCTTC,NA,17,TRBV28,TRBJ2-1,TRBD2
CAWSRDRGYQPQHF,TGTGCCTGGAGCCGGGACAGGGGGTATCAGCCCCAGCATTTT,NA,14,TRBV30,TRBJ1-5,TRBD1
CASSQRGATYNEQFF,TGTGCCAGCAGCCAACGGGGGGCCACCTACAATGAGCAGTTCTTC,NA,15,TRBV3-1/TRBV3-2,TRBJ2-1,NA
CASSYGTLGYTF,TGCGCCAGCAGCTACGGGACTCTAGGCTACACCTTC,few,12,TRBV5-1,TRBJ1-2,NA
CASSLQGEYEKLFF,TGTGCCAGCAGTCTACAGGGGGAATATGAAAAACTGTTTTTT,few,14,TRBV3-1/TRBV3-2,TRBJ1-4,TRBD1
CASSIPGNSGANVLTF,TGTGCCAGTAGTATCCCAGGAAACTCTGGGGCCAACGTCCTGACTTTC,NA,16,TRBV19,TRBJ2-6,NA
CASSFPGGGEQFF,TGTGCCAGCAGTTTCCCAGGGGGCGGTGAGCAGTTCTTC,once,13,TRBV6-6,TRBJ2-1,TRBD1
CASSELGRTEAFF,TGTGCCAGCAGTGAACTCGGGAGAACTGAAGCTTTCTTT,NA,13,TRBV6-1,TRBJ1-1,NA
CASSYYGINEKLFF,TGTGCCAGCAGTTACTATGGCATTAATGAAAAACTGTTTTTT,NA,14,TRBV6-5,TRBJ1-4,NA
CASSYEVGNQPQHF,TGTGCCAGCAGTTATGAGGTCGGTAATCAGCCCCAGCATTTT,NA,14,TRBV6-5,TRBJ1-5,NA
CASRFRGVNTEAFF,TGTGCCAGCAGATTTCGGGGGGTGAACACTGAAGCTTTCTTT,NA,14,TRBV6-5,TRBJ1-1,NA
CASSNPQGAGETQYF,TGTGCCAGCAGTAACCCCCAGGGGGCTGGGGAGACCCAGTACTTC,NA,15,TRBV25-1,TRBJ2-5,TRBD1
CASGLVLAGEADTQYF,TGTGCTAGTGGTTTGGTTCTAGCGGGGGAAGCAGATACGCAGTATTTT,NA,16,TRBV12-5,TRBJ2-3,TRBD2
CASSQGVFGQGNTGELFF,TGCGCCAGCAGCCAAGGGGTTTTTGGACAGGGGAACACCGGGGAGCTGTTTTTT,NA,18,TRBV4-1,TRBJ2-2,TRBD1
CASSGTSGGRSNEQFF,TGCGCCAGCAGCGGGACTAGCGGGGGACGCTCCAATGAGCAGTTCTTC,NA,16,TRBV5-1,TRBJ2-1,TRBD2
CASSPDRRNTGELFF,TGTGCCAGCAGCCCCGACAGGAGGAACACCGGGGAGCTGTTTTTT,few,15,TRBV7-3,TRBJ2-2,NA
CASSPRPDRPSYEQYF,TGTGCCAGCAGCCCTCGACCTGACAGGCCTTCCTACGAGCAGTACTTC,NA,16,TRBV7-9,TRBJ2-7,NA